The 21 T cell receptor beta chains below all came from one sample that was sequenced in a study of human thymus T cells. The assay was immunoSEQ multiplex PCR, and TCRdb's table has in-frame clones only and misses some. The sample consists of tens of thousands of clones, 90% to 95% of them appearing once. Sequenced: blood. These receptors were collected from a boy in the first two years of life with a congenital heart defect but otherwise immunologically healthy.

This rearrangement joins TRBV7-9 to TRBJ1-1; TRBD1 is a possible D gene (5 bases). This CDR3 has 16 residues. Deletions cut 1 base from V and 5 bases from J, with 17 bases between. The germline V gene encodes CDR1 SEHNR and CDR2 FQNEAQ (reference sequence). In DNA, the CDR3 is TGTGCCAGCAGCTTAGTTGGCAGGGAGAAGGGAACTGAAGCTTTCTTT. This translates into CASSLVGREKGTEAFF.

The chain combines TRBV5-4 with TRBJ1-1, with no clear D. There are 16 residues in the CDR3. Per germline, CDR1 SGHNT and CDR2 YYREEE (reference sequence). V lost 0 bases to trimming and J lost 0 bases, with 12 bases between them. CDR3 bases: TGTGCCAGCAGCTTGGGGGCGGGCGTGATGAACACTGAAGCTTTCTTT. This encodes CASSLGAGVMNTEAFF.

J is TRBJ1-4 and V is TRBV9; 10 bases line up with TRBD1. CDR1 and CDR2 (germline): SGDLS, YYNGEE. The CDR3 is 21 residues long. Losses at the gene ends were 1 base for V and 0 bases for J; bases not matched to a gene: 15. The CDR3 loop is CASSVSHPPGQGIATNEKLFF. DNA for the CDR3: TGTGCCAGCAGCGTATCCCATCCTCCGGGACAGGGGATTGCAACTAATGAAAAACTGTTTTTT.

V gene TRBV2 combines with J gene TRBJ1-2, with 8 bases that match TRBD1. CDR3 length: 14 residues. V trimming: 10 bases; J trimming: 6 bases; junction bases outside the gene matches: 13. CDR1 and CDR2 (germline): SNHLY, FYNNEI. The CDR3 DNA reads as TGTGCCATTCCTTACCCGACAGGGGTACATGGCTACACCTTC. Translating gives CAIPYPTGVHGYTF.

This rearrangement joins TRBV18 to TRBJ2-1; 7 bases map to TRBD2. This CDR3 comprises 15 residues. V gave up 2 bases and J gave up 7 bases; unmatched junction bases: 8. The germline V gene has CDR1 KGHSH and CDR2 LQKENI. DNA of the CDR3: TGTGCCAGCTCACCAAGGGCGGGAGAGGGGAATGAGCAGTTCTTC. Amino acids: CASSPRAGEGNEQFF.

This sequence joins TRBV9 and TRBJ2-5; D may be TRBD1 or TRBD2 (6 bases each). Trimming took 0 bases from V and 4 from J, leaving 13 bases between them. The germline gives CDR1 SGDLS, CDR2 YYNGEE. The CDR3 runs 15 residues. CDR3 nucleotide sequence: TGTGCCAGCAGCGTAGGAGGGGGGACCCGAGAGACCCAGTACTTC. This codes for CASSVGGGTRETQYF.

The chain is built from TRBV9 and TRBJ1-6, with D possibly being TRBD1 (6 bases). The length of the CDR3 is 12 residues. Germline V lookup: CDR1 SGDLS, CDR2 YYNGEE. The ends were cut back, 4 bases at V and 10 bases at J, with 9 bases in the middle. The CDR3 region is CASSPGDSPLHF. The CDR3 DNA is TGTGCCAGCAGCCCAGGGGACTCACCCCTCCACTTT.

V usage is TRBV7-2 and J usage is TRBJ2-1; 11 nucleotides match TRBD2. V gave up 1 base and J gave up 4 bases; unmatched junction bases: 6. This CDR3 is built from 17 residues. The V gene's germline CDR1 is SGHTA and CDR2 FQGNSA. The CDR3 loop reads CASSLGGGLAEYNEQFF. CDR3 in DNA: TGTGCCAGCAGCTTAGGGGGGGGACTAGCGGAATACAATGAGCAGTTCTTC. Looking up the rest from reference TRBV7-2 and TRBJ2-1 gives the full variable domain: GAGVSQSPSNKVTEKGKDVELRCDPISGHTALYWYRQSLGQGLEFLIYFQGNSAPDKSGLPSDRFSAERTGGSVSTLTIQRTQQEDSAVYLCASSLGGGLAEYNEQFFGPGTRLTVL.

V gene TRBV6-5 combines with J gene TRBJ2-1; 9 bases fit TRBD2. There are 14 residues in the CDR3. Germline lookup yields CDR1 MNHEY and CDR2 SVGAGI. V lost 8 bases to trimming and J lost 4 bases; unmatched junction nucleotides: 6. CDR3 residues: CASGRGLAYNEQFF. As DNA, the CDR3 is TGTGCCAGCGGAAGGGGACTAGCTTACAATGAGCAGTTCTTC.

The V call is TRBV19, the J call TRBJ1-2; no definite D call. V shed 4 bases and J shed 0 bases, with 9 bases lying between them. The V gene's germline CDR1 is LNHDA and CDR2 SQIVND (reference sequence). CDR3 length equals 14 residues. The CDR3 bases are TGTGCCAGTAGTAGCGCGACAACTAACTATGGCTACACCTTC. Its protein is CASSSATTNYGYTF.

The gene calls are TRBV7-2 and TRBJ2-1; 7 positions match TRBD2. The CDR3 length is 15 residues. V was pared by 4 bases and J by 8 bases, with 11 bases of the junction left unmatched. CDR1 SGHTA and CDR2 FQGNSA come from the germline V gene. The CDR3 reads CASSSGGYFRDEQFF. For the CDR3, the DNA is TGTGCCAGCAGCTCGGGGGGTTATTTCAGGGATGAGCAGTTCTTC. The entire variable domain, with the rest obtained from reference TRBV7-2 and TRBJ2-1, is as follows: GAGVSQSPSNKVTEKGKDVELRCDPISGHTALYWYRQSLGQGLEFLIYFQGNSAPDKSGLPSDRFSAERTGGSVSTLTIQRTQQEDSAVYLCASSSGGYFRDEQFFGPGTRLTVL.

CDR3 sequence: CASSSETQYF. The CDR3 DNA is TGTGCCAGCAGTTCAGAGACCCAGTACTTC. The V and J genes are TRBV28 and TRBJ2-5; no clear D gene. Germline V gives CDR1 MDHEN, CDR2 SYDVKM. CDR3 length: 10 residues. The ends were cut back, 4 bases at V and 4 bases at J, with 1 base in the middle.

This sequence joins TRBV10-2 and TRBJ2-5; 11 bases fit TRBD2. Germline loops: CDR1 WSHSY, CDR2 SAAADI. The CDR3 runs 15 residues. Unmatched junction bases numbered 2, after V lost 0 bases and J lost 5 bases. CDR3: CASSESRLAGETQYF. DNA of the CDR3: TGCGCCAGCAGTGAGTCGAGACTAGCGGGGGAGACCCAGTACTTC.

The chain combines TRBV6-6 with TRBJ1-5; weak D call: TRBD1 (6 bases). Germline V gene data show CDR1 as MNHNY and CDR2 as SVGAGI (reference sequence). This CDR3 contains 15 residues. V lost 6 bases to trimming and J lost 2 bases, with 14 bases between them. As DNA, the CDR3 is TGTGCCAGCAGCCAAACCAGACAGGGCAATCAGCCCCAGCATTTT. This codes for CASSQTRQGNQPQHF.

The chain employs TRBV7-9 and TRBJ2-1, with 14 bases matching TRBD2. Germline V lookup: CDR1 SEHNR, CDR2 FQNEAQ (reference sequence). The trim removed 5 bases at V and 8 bases at J, leaving 2 bases unmatched. The CDR3 extends over 14 amino acids. The CDR3 DNA reads as TGTGCCAGCAGCCGACTAGCGGGGGGGTATGAGCAGTTCTTC. Translation: CASSRLAGGYEQFF. Drawing the rest from reference TRBV7-9 and TRBJ2-1, the complete variable domain is DTGVSQNPRHKITKRGQNVTFRCDPISEHNRLYWYRQTLGQGPEFLTYFQNEAQLEKSRLLSDRFSAERPKGSFSTLEIQRTEQGDSAMYLCASSRLAGGYEQFFGPGTRLTVL.

This chain links TRBV5-1 with TRBJ2-1; D possibly corresponds to TRBD2 (6 bases). Trimming shortened V by 4 bases and J by 0 bases, and 8 bases separated the two germline ends. This CDR3 has 14 amino acids. In germline, CDR1 is SGHRS, CDR2 YFSETQ. CDR3 nucleotides: TGCGCCAGCAGCCTCGGGAGCTCCTACAATGAGCAGTTCTTC. Its protein is CASSLGSSYNEQFF.

The chain links TRBV2 to TRBJ2-7; a weak D match, TRBD2 (6 bases). The V and J ends lost 3 bases and 1 base respectively, with 13 bases between them. This CDR3 comprises 15 residues. Germline loops: CDR1 SNHLY, CDR2 FYNNEI. As DNA, the CDR3 is TGTGCCAGCAGTGACGCGGGGCTCGCGTCCTACGAGCAGTACTTC. It codes for CASSDAGLASYEQYF. Combining the CDR3 with reference TRBV2 and TRBJ2-7 gives the whole variable domain EPEVTQTPSHQVTQMGQEVILRCVPISNHLYFYWYRQILGQKVEFLVSFYNNEISEKSEIFDDQFSVERPDGSNFTLKIRSTKLEDSAMYFCASSDAGLASYEQYFGPGTRLTVT.

V is TRBV28 and J is TRBJ1-1, with D maybe TRBD1 (5 bases). The V end lost 6 bases, the J end lost 1 base, and 21 bases lay between the germline ends. CDR1 and CDR2 (germline): MDHEN, SYDVKM. This CDR3 comprises 17 residues. The CDR3 nucleotides read TGTGCCAGCAGACAAAGGGACCAGGCATTGTCGAACACTGAAGCTTTCTTT. Translated, it gives CASRQRDQALSNTEAFF. The full variable domain, completed using reference TRBV28 and TRBJ1-1, is DVKVTQSSRYLVKRTGEKVFLECVQDMDHENMFWYRQDPGLGLRLIYFSYDVKMKEKGDIPEGYSVSREKKERFSLILESASTNQTSMYLCASRQRDQALSNTEAFFGQGTRLTVV.

Turning to this clone: The same CDR3 also results from other DNA sequences found in this sample. The chain couples TRBV10-3 to TRBJ2-6; the D is unclear. The CDR3 sequence is 14 residues long. Germline V gene sequence: CDR1 ENHRY, CDR2 SYGVKD. Trimming cost V 3 bases and J 0 bases, with 3 bases left between them. CDR3 region: CAISDSSGANVLTF. The CDR3 DNA sequence: TGTGCCATCAGTGACAGCTCTGGGGCCAACGTCCTGACTTTC.

The V gene is TRBV28, the J gene TRBJ1-3; tentatively, D is TRBD1 (5 bases). The germline V and J ends were trimmed by 6 bases and 4 bases, with 16 bases remaining between them. The CDR3 loop spans 15 amino acids. Germline V gene data show CDR1 as MDHEN and CDR2 as SYDVKM. CDR3 DNA sequence: TGTGCCAGCAGCAATGTGGGGGGGGACGGAAACACCATATATTTT. It specifies CASSNVGGDGNTIYF.

The J gene is TRBJ1-1, the V gene TRBV7-9; no clear D. Trimming removed 2 bases from V and 0 bases from J, with 10 bases in between. This CDR3 comprises 15 residues. Germline V lookup: CDR1 SEHNR, CDR2 FQNEAQ (reference sequence). The CDR3 region is CASSLREGVNTEAFF. Here the CDR3 DNA reads TGTGCCAGCAGCTTAAGAGAGGGAGTGAACACTGAAGCTTTCTTT.